One T cell receptor beta chain is described in this entry. Its antigen remains unknown. This entry belongs to a study of CD8 T cells in ankylosing spondylitis. Study-wide results and limits: What seemed typical of ankylosing spondylitis blood was a TCR beta motif built from under 10 highly homologous variants. Clones that were linked to disease were CD8+ and were relatively rare in peripheral blood. Enrichment of disease-linked clones was reportedly significant in matched ankylosing spondylitis synovial fluid.

The germline CDR1 and CDR2 sequences are SGHDT and YYEEEE. This CDR3 spans 20 amino acids. V lost 0 bases and J 1 base, leaving 24 bases between the germline ends. By quantitative 5'-RACE with molecular barcodes, the TCR beta libraries were made. TCRdb reprocessed the 5' RACE reads with MiXCR, giving one entry per CDR3 protein. The data hold a few hundred thousand distinct CDR3 sequences, with roughly a tenth observed a single time. The chain has TRBV5-6 and TRBJ2-3, with no clear D. The sequenced material came from blood, either unsorted or a sorted T cell fraction (not recorded which). The source is a male donor with ankylosing spondylitis or in good health (not recorded which). The CDR3: CASSLVSSPAPSEGTDTQYF. The CDR3, as DNA: TGTGCCAGCAGCTTGGTATCGTCTCCGGCACCTTCCGAGGGCACAGATACGCAGTATTTT.